These 7 T cell receptor beta chains share one sample of origin, sequenced in a study of blood T cell repertoires in COVID-19. The protocol was immunoSEQ multiplex PCR, while the TCRdb copy is restricted to in-frame clones and leaves out a portion. This table has about 270,000 clones, approximately 85% appearing once. Sequencing was carried out using peripheral blood. The receptors come from a woman in her sixties or seventies with acute or convalescent COVID-19.

The chain joins TRBV5-4 to TRBJ1-2; tentative D call: TRBD1 (6 bases). CDR1 and CDR2 from the germline V gene are SGHNT and YYREEE (reference sequence). CDR3 length equals 13 residues. Trimming stripped 4 bases from V and 7 bases from J, with 14 bases between. Here the CDR3 DNA reads TGTGCCAGCAGCGTGGACCTCAGGGGTGGCTACACCTTC. This encodes CASSVDLRGGYTF.

The rearrangement joins TRBV10-1 to TRBJ1-2; D remains ambiguous. Germline CDR1 is WNHNN and CDR2 is SYGVQD (reference sequence). The CDR3 totals 16 residues. V lost 0 bases to trimming and J lost 0 bases, with 11 bases between them. DNA for the CDR3: TGCGCCAGCAGTGAGTCTGTCAGCGGAGCTAACTATGGCTACACCTTC. Translated: CASSESVSGANYGYTF.

The chain is built from TRBV29-1 and TRBJ2-5, with TRBD1 matching over 8 bases. Trimming removed 7 bases from V and 5 bases from J; junction bases left unmatched: 9. CDR3 length equals 13 residues. Germline V gene sequence: CDR1 SQVTM, CDR2 ANQGSEA. Written as DNA, the CDR3 is TGCAGCGCCCCAGGACAGGGTTTGGAGACCCAGTACTTC. Translating gives CSAPGQGLETQYF.

Remarks on this clone: A junction boundary mismatches the germline segment, possibly from a read error. The rearrangement joins TRBV29-1 to TRBJ1-3; 9 positions match TRBD1. The length of the CDR3 is 13 residues. Germline-derived CDR1 and CDR2 are SQVTM and ANQGSEA. CDR3 sequence reads: CSVEVGQGVRRDF. DNA for the CDR3: TGCAGCGTTGAAGTGGGACAGGGAGTGCGTCGGGATTTT.

The V and J genes are TRBV9 and TRBJ2-5, with a possible D match to TRBD1 (5 bases). CDR1 is SGDLS and CDR2 is YYNGEE in the germline V gene. CDR3 length: 16 amino acids. Between the trimmed V and J ends, which lost 3 bases and 7 bases, there was a span of 22 bases. The CDR3 bases are TGTGCCAGCAGCGAAAGGTGGCAGGGATCATTCGGGACCCAGTACTTC. Protein sequence: CASSERWQGSFGTQYF.

The table lists this clone with a count of one. Here the CDR3 DNA reads TGTGCCAGCAGCACACGGACTAGCGGGGAGACCCAGTACTTC. It codes for CASSTRTSGETQYF. This chain joins TRBV5-4 and TRBJ2-5; 11 bases fit TRBD2. Germline trimming cut 4 bases from V and 5 bases from J; bases unmatched to any gene: 4. The CDR3 is 14 amino acids. Germline CDR1 reads SGHNT; CDR2 reads YYREEE (reference sequence).

The chain is built from TRBV5-1 and TRBJ2-1, with 11 bases fitting TRBD2. The germline CDR1 and CDR2 sequences are SGHRS and YFSETQ. The CDR3 loop spans 15 amino acids. Trimming cost V 4 bases and J 4 bases; bases outside gene matches: 4. In nucleotides, the CDR3 is TGCGCCAGCAGCACCACTAGCGGGGGTTACAATGAGCAGTTCTTC. Translated: CASSTTSGGYNEQFF.